This T cell receptor beta chain is from a study of blood T cell repertoires in COVID-19. On the study more broadly: Samples representing acute and convalescent COVID-19 were sourced from the United States, Italy and Spain. Nucleic acid was either cDNA or gDNA, and it came from T cells, B-cell-depleted T cells, or PBMCs.

Per the authors' pipeline: Estimates of nucleated cell counts were drawn from the amplification of reference gene primers. Some clones are missing from TCRdb's copy, which holds only in-frame ones; the method was immunoSEQ multiplex PCR. The DNA gave D and trimming, while V, J and clone size come from that table. The table has 110,000 to 150,000 clones, just under 85% seen once. CDR3 length: 14 amino acids. Germline lookup yields CDR1 LGHNT and CDR2 FRNRAP. Trimming at V came to 5 bases and at J to 6 bases, leaving 6 bases not matched to a gene. This clone has just a few counts. The chain has TRBV12-5 and TRBJ1-5, with 8 nucleotides matching TRBD1. The TCR sequence derives from a woman older than 75 with acute or convalescent COVID-19. Input material: peripheral blood. The CDR3 region is CASGHQQGGQPQHF. The DNA of the CDR3 is TGTGCTAGTGGTCACCAACAGGGGGGTCAGCCCCAGCATTTT. The full variable domain, its missing parts supplied by reference TRBV12-5 and TRBJ1-5, is DARVTQTPRHKVTEMGQEVTMRCQPILGHNTVFWYRQTMMQGLELLAYFRNRAPLDDSGMPKDRFSAEMPDATLATLKIQPSEPRDSAVYFCASGHQQGGQPQHFGDGTRLSIL.